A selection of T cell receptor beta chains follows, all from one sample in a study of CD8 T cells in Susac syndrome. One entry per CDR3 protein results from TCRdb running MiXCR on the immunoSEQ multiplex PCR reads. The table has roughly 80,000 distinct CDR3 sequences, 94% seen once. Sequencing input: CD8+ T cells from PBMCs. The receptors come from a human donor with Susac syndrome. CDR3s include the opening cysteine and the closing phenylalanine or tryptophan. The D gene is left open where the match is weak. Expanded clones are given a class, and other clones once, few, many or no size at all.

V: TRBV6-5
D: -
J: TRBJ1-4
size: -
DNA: TGTGCCAGCAGTTATCTAACGCAGCCCACAACTAATGAAAAACTGTTTTTT
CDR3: CASSYLTQPTTNEKLFF

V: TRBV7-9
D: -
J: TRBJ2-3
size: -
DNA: TGTGCCAGCAGTCTCGAGGTCCCCACAGATACGCAGTATTTT
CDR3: CASSLEVPTDTQYF

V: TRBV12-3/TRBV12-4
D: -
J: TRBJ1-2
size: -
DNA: TGTGCCAGCGACGGGAGGGAAGATGGCTACACCTTC
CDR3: CASDGREDGYTF

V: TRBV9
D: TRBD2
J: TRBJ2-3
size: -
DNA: TGTGCCAGCAGCGTAGTGGAGCGGGGGCTACGAGAAACGCAGTATTTT
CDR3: CASSVVERGLRETQYF

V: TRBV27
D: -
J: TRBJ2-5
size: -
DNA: TGTGCCAGCAGTAGGAGGCTTAAGGAGGAGACCCAGTACTTC
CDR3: CASSRRLKEETQYF

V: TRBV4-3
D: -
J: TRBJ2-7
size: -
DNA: TGCGCCAGCAGCCAAGAGGCGGGTACCTACGAGCAGTACTTC
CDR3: CASSQEAGTYEQYF

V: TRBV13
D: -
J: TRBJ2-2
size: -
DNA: TGTGCCAGCATCCGTTATCATGTGGAGCTGTTTTTT
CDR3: CASIRYHVELFF

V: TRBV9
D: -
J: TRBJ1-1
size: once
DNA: TGTGCCAGCAGCGTAGGGCGGCAGAACACTGAAGCTTTCTTT
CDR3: CASSVGRQNTEAFF

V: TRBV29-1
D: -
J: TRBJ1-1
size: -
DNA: TGCAGCTTCCTGACAGGAGATAACACTGAAGCTTTCTTT
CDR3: CSFLTGDNTEAFF

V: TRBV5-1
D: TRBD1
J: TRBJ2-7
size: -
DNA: TGCGCCAGCAGCTCCGGTCCGGGACAGGGGAATTACGAGCAGTACTTC
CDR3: CASSSGPGQGNYEQYF

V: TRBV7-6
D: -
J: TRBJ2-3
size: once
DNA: TGTGCCAGCAGCTTAAGGGGTCCGGGAGATACGCAGTATTTT
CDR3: CASSLRGPGDTQYF

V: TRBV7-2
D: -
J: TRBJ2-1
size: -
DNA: TGTGCCAGCAGTTTATCCAATGAGCAGTTCTTC
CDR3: CASSLSNEQFF

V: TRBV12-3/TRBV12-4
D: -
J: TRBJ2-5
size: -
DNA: TGTGCCAGCAGTTTCTATTCCCAGGAGGGAGAGACCCAGTACTTC
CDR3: CASSFYSQEGETQYF

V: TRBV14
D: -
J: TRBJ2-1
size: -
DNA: TGTGCCAGCAGCCCAGTCAGGAGCTCCTACAATGAGCAGTTCTTC
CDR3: CASSPVRSSYNEQFF

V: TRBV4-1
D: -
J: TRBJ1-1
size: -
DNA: TGCGCCAGCAGCCAAGAAGGTGGGGGAATCTTAACTGAAGCTTTCTTT
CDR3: CASSQEGGGILTEAFF

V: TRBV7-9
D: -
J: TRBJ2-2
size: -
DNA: TGTGCCACGGACGGGGCCGGGGAGCTGTTTTTT
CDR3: CATDGAGELFF

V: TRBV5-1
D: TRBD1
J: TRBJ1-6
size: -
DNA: TGCGCCAGCAGCCGGGACAGCCTCAATTCACCCCTCCACTTT
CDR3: CASSRDSLNSPLHF

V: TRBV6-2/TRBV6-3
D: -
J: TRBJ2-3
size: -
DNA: TGTGCCAGCAGTTACTTCAGCCAGGGGACAGATACGCAGTATTTT
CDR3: CASSYFSQGTDTQYF

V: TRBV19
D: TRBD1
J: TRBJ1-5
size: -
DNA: TGTGCCAGTAGTATCAGACAGGGAGTAAATCAGCCCCAGCATTTT
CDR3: CASSIRQGVNQPQHF

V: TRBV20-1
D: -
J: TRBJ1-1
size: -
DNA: TGCAGTGCGCCGGGGGCTACTGAAGCTTTCTTT
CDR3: CSAPGATEAFF

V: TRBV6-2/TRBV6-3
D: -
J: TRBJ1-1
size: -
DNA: TGTGCCAGCAGTTACGGACGCGAAGCTTTCTTT
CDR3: CASSYGREAFF

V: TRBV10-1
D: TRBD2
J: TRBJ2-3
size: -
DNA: TGCGCCAGATTATTGACTAGCGGGGGCACAGATACGCAGTATTTT
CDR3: CARLLTSGGTDTQYF

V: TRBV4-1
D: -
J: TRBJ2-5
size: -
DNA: TGCGCCAGCAGCCGCCCACAGGGACAAGAGACCCAGTACTTC
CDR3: CASSRPQGQETQYF

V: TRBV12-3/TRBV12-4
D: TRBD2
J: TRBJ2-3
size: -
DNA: TGTGCCAGCAGCCTCACCCGACTAGCACCAGATACGCAGTATTTT
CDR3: CASSLTRLAPDTQYF

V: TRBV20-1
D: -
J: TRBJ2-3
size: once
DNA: TGCAGTGCTAGACCGTCAGGGGAAGGTACGCAGTATTTT
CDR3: CSARPSGEGTQYF

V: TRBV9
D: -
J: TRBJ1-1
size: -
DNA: TGTGCCAGCAGCCCGGCGACTGAAGCTTTCTTT
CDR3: CASSPATEAFF

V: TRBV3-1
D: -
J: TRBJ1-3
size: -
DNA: TGTGCCAGCAGCCAACGGGGAGCCGGAAACACCATATATTTT
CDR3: CASSQRGAGNTIYF

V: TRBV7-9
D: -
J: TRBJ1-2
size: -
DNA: TGTGCCAGCCATAGGGGGGGGGAAGTCGACGGCTACACCTTC
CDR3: CASHRGGEVDGYTF

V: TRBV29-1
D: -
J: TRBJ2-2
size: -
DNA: TGCAGCGTTGAAGATCCGGAAAGGGAGTCCACCGGGGAGCTGTTTTTT
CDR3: CSVEDPERESTGELFF

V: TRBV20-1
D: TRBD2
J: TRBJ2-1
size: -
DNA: TGCAGTGCTAGATCGGGACTAGTGCCCTACAATGAGCAGTTCTTC
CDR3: CSARSGLVPYNEQFF

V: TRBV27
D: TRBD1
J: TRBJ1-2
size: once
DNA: TGTGCCAGCAGTTGGACAGGGCAGGGCTATGGCTACACCTTC
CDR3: CASSWTGQGYGYTF

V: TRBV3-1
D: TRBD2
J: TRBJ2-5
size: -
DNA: TGTGCCAGCAGCCAAGGGGTAGCGGGGGGGGTCCAAGAGACCCAGTACTTC
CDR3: CASSQGVAGGVQETQYF

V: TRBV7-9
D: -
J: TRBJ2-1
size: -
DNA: TGTGCCAGCAGCTCCGGAGGAGGGTATTTGCAGAATGAGCAGTTCTTC
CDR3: CASSSGGGYLQNEQFF

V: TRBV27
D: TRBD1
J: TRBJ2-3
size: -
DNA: TGTGCCAGCAGTTCGGGACAGGGGGCAATCCCAGATACGCAGTATTTT
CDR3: CASSSGQGAIPDTQYF

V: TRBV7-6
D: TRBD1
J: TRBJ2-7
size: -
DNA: TGTGCCAGCAGCTCGACAGGGTTCCTACGCGAGCAGTACTTC
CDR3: CASSSTGFLREQYF

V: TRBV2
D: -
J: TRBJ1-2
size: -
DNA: TGTGCCAGCCTCGGCAGGTCCCTACTTTATGGCTACACCTTC
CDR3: CASLGRSLLYGYTF

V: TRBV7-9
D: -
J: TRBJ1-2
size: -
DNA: TGTGCCAGCAGCTTGATCCAGGGGCCATACAACTATGGCTACACCTTC
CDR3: CASSLIQGPYNYGYTF

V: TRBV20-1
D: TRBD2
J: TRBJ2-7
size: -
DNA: TGCAGTGCTCCCTCGGGGAGGGCATTGTACGAGCAGTACTTC
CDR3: CSAPSGRALYEQYF

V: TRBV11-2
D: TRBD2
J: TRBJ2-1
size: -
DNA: TGTGCCAGCACTACCATGCCGGGACTAGCGGGGGCCGGGTCCTACAATGAGCAGTTCTTC
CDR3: CASTTMPGLAGAGSYNEQFF